This record looks at one TCR beta chain sequence and its context. The antigen it binds to is not known. No much larger clonotype is one base removed from it; base qualities were not supplied. Whole blood was collected in K2EDTA tubes by collaborating institutions according to the institutions' own protocols. For TCRbeta analysis, collaborators shipped samples in one of three forms: frozen whole blood, isolated PBMCs, or DNA extracted from either of those sample types. Trimming removed 6 bases from V and 3 bases from J, leaving 18 bases between the germline ends. The germline V gene yields MNHEY for CDR1 and SVGAGI for CDR2. Including cysteine and phenylalanine, the CDR3 has 15 amino acids. Just CDR3 DNA is preserved here, 45 bases in frame from base 1. TCRbeta CDR3 regions were amplified from genomic DNA using the immunoSEQ Assay, a bias-controlled multiplex PCR. Per the original workflow: Nucleated cell counts per sample were estimated from amplification of reference gene primers within the assay. Sequence reads were collapsed and filtered to measure the absolute abundance of every unique TCRbeta CDR3 rearrangement. Productive Simpson clonality was computed per sample as the square root of Simpson's diversity index over productive rearrangements. The clones in this table, taken by TCRdb from immuneACCESS, are in-frame only. Not every clone is retained; where verified, under half of the shortfall comes from an unresolved V gene, and the cause of the rest is unknown. The V and J calls and clone size are taken from that table; D and trimming were inferred from the DNA. This sample gives some 50,000 clones in total; roughly 86% of them show up just once. The ten largest make up about 5% of the sample.

These data originate in a study of blood T cell repertoires in COVID-19 (dated by TCRdb to 2018 to 2020). Context from the whole study: The collaborator samples originated in the United States, Italy and Spain and spanned the acute and convalescent phases of COVID-19. The material from the prospective study consisted of cDNA or gDNA derived from T cells, B-cell-depleted T cells, or PBMCs. Subjects who had been exposed to COVID-19, were actively infected with it, or had recovered from it provided the deeply sampled blood TCRbeta repertoires that made up the dataset. The repertoires were released in a freely available public database intended as a resource for research on the immune response to SARS-CoV-2. The samples were drawn from two sources: the first 160 participants of the ongoing ImmuneRACE study, and fewer than 1,500 subjects contributed by 6 global collaborators. Sample metadata almost always included a de-identified subject ID, COVID-19 status, age in years and sex. Where HLA class I and class II types were available, the types were taken from metadata supplied by the sample provider, not from assay-based typing. Overall study results and their limits: The quantity of clinical and demographic metadata differed by source and by participant and was supplied without curation.

The receptor chain draws on TRBV6-5 and TRBJ2-7; there is no confident call for the D gene. The sequencing sample was made of peripheral blood. This clonotype was obtained from a man aged 40-49 years with active COVID-19. The CDR3 in this case is CASRTGQSGLYEQYF. The nucleotide sequence reads as follows: TGTGCCAGCAGAACGGGTCAGTCCGGCCTCTACGAGCAGTACTTC.